One sample yielded the 10 T cell receptor beta chains listed below, sequenced in a study of blood T cells in healthy people across ages. Using a J-beta primer mix together with a sample-barcoded 5' primer, a second PCR was run for roughly 7 to 11 cycles. Each CDR3 protein gets one entry after TCRdb re-called the 5' RACE reads with MiXCR. This table holds fewer than 800,000 distinct CDR3 sequences, 20% to 25% found once. The data also belong to a second study, concerning T cells of mothers and their children.

The sample was blood. All receptors come from a boy aged 10-17 years in good health.

This clonotype was seen a few times. The chain employs TRBV6-4 and TRBJ2-5; the D is unclear. CDR1 is MRHNA, CDR2 SNTAGT, per germline. Trimming took 9 bases from V and 2 from J, leaving 16 bases between them. The CDR3 covers 14 residues. Here the CDR3 reads CARTRHPIQETQYF. CDR3 DNA sequence: TGTGCCAGAACGAGGCATCCGATTCAAGAGACCCAGTACTTC.

This clonotype occurred a few times. This CDR3 is CASSYVAGRQETQYF. CDR3 nucleotide sequence: TGTGCCAGCAGTTACGTGGCGGGTCGCCAAGAGACCCAGTACTTC. V and J are TRBV6-2 or TRBV6-3 and TRBJ2-5; perhaps TRBD2 as D (5 bases). Between the trimmed V and J ends, which lost 2 bases and 1 base, there was a span of 11 bases. The CDR3 runs to 15 residues. Germline-derived CDR1 and CDR2 are MNHEY and SVGEGT.

The chain joins TRBV29-1 to TRBJ2-5; 7 bases map to TRBD2. V trimming: 5 bases; J trimming: 0 bases; junction bases outside the gene matches: 3. Germline CDR1 reads SQVTM; CDR2 reads ANQGSEA. The CDR3 covers 13 residues. The CDR3 loop reads CSVRLADQETQYF. The CDR3 nucleotides are TGCAGCGTTCGTCTAGCGGACCAAGAGACCCAGTACTTC. The variable domain in full, completed from reference TRBV29-1 and TRBJ2-5, reads SAVISQKPSRDICQRGTSLTIQCQVDSQVTMMFWYRQQPGQSLTLIATANQGSEATYESGFVIDKFPISRPNLTFSTLTVSNMSPEDSSIYLCSVRLADQETQYFGPGTRLLVL.

This clonotype has more than one count but fewer than ten. This CDR3 reads CASSEGTGGVGYTF. In DNA, the CDR3 is TGTGCCAGCAGCGAGGGGACAGGGGGAGTCGGCTACACCTTC. The rearrangement uses TRBV3-1 and TRBJ1-2; 11 bases agree with TRBD1. The V gene end was trimmed by 5 bases and the J gene end by 8 bases; junction bases not matched to a gene: 7. This CDR3 contains 14 residues. CDR1 is LGHDT and CDR2 is YNNKEL in the germline V gene (reference sequence).

The rearrangement links TRBV29-1 to TRBJ2-1; tentative D call: TRBD1 (6 bases). Germline CDR1 is SQVTM and CDR2 is ANQGSEA. With 6 bases removed from V and 1 base from J, the gap between germline ends came to 16 bases. The CDR3 is made up of 15 amino acids. CDR3 amino acids: CSVIGTPDSYNEQFF. The CDR3 DNA sequence: TGCAGCGTAATAGGGACACCGGATTCCTACAATGAGCAGTTCTTC.

V and J are TRBV20-1 and TRBJ2-3, with TRBD2 matching over 9 bases. J gave up 2 bases and V 6 bases, and 9 bases lay outside the gene matches. The germline gives CDR1 DFQATT, CDR2 SNEGSKA (reference sequence). CDR3 length equals 15 residues. CDR3: CSAEGKRGDTDTQYF. The CDR3 nucleotides read TGCAGTGCCGAGGGGAAGCGGGGGGACACAGATACGCAGTATTTT.

The table lists this clonotype with a few counts. This chain connects TRBV9 to TRBJ2-7; no definite D call. Germline values: CDR1 SGDLS, CDR2 YYNGEE. The CDR3 is 14 amino acids. The V end was cut by 4 bases, the J end by 6 bases, with 17 bases between. CDR3 region: CASSTTFSPAEQYF. CDR3 sequence (DNA): TGTGCCAGCAGCACGACATTTTCACCCGCCGAGCAGTACTTC.

J is TRBJ2-7 and V is TRBV29-1; the D is unclear. The CDR3 contains 13 residues. V dropped 3 bases and J dropped 0 bases, with 9 bases sitting between them. Germline lookup yields CDR1 SQVTM and CDR2 ANQGSEA. This CDR3 is CSVESAVSYEQYF. The DNA for the CDR3 is TGCAGCGTTGAGAGCGCGGTCTCCTACGAGCAGTACTTC.

The rearrangement uses TRBV29-1 and TRBJ1-2; D might be TRBD1 (5 bases). Germline V gene data show CDR1 as SQVTM and CDR2 as ANQGSEA. CDR3 size: 10 residues. V gave up 6 bases and J gave up 5 bases, with 7 bases separating them. CDR3 DNA sequence: TGCAGCGTGCCAGGGTATGGCTACACCTTC. Its translation: CSVPGYGYTF. Looking up the rest from reference TRBV29-1 and TRBJ1-2 gives the full variable domain: SAVISQKPSRDICQRGTSLTIQCQVDSQVTMMFWYRQQPGQSLTLIATANQGSEATYESGFVIDKFPISRPNLTFSTLTVSNMSPEDSSIYLCSVPGYGYTFGSGTRLTVV.

This clonotype was found a few times. The V call is TRBV20-1, the J call TRBJ2-3; tentatively, D is TRBD1 or TRBD2 (5 bases each). V lost 6 bases and J lost 4, with 23 bases in between. Looked up from germline, CDR1 is DFQATT and CDR2 is SNEGSKA (reference sequence). This CDR3 has 16 amino acids. CDR3 residues: CSAATQGPLGPDTQYF. The CDR3 nucleotides are TGCAGTGCCGCGACGCAGGGACCCCTGGGCCCAGATACGCAGTATTTT.